This TCR beta chain was retrieved from a study of T-cell memory formation after mild COVID-19. Germline-derived CDR1 and CDR2 are SGHRS and YFSETQ. The ends lost 0 bases at V and 5 bases at J; junction bases unmatched: 4. This CDR3 is built from 15 residues. This clonotype was seen a few times. TCRdb used MiXCR to reprocess the 5' RACE reads, holding one entry per CDR3 protein. This repertoire shows approximately 300,000 distinct CDR3 sequences, 19% found once; its top ten account for 20% to 25%. This sequence joins TRBV5-1 and TRBJ1-4, with 7 bases lining up with TRBD1. The TCR sequence derives from a man between 18 and 29 years old who had mild COVID-19 (a few samples of this study predate the infection). Cell type and time point are not known. Sequencing used PBMCs or a T cell subset sorted from them (not recorded which). In nucleotides, the CDR3 is TGCGCCAGCAGCTTGGCCGGGACAGCGAATGAAAAACTGTTTTTT. It is translated as CASSLAGTANEKLFF.